This T cell receptor beta chain was sequenced during a study of cytomegalovirus exposure and HLA in healthy donors. Whole-study findings and limits: Later analysis identified several of the most significant clusters that appeared linked to common viral pathogens. The majority of TCR sequences were rare, yet some public TCRs appeared in many donors.

A note on this clone: Its antigen remains unidentified.

The V gene's germline CDR1 is SNHLY and CDR2 FYNNEI. V was clipped by 1 base and J by 3 bases, with 9 bases between them. The CDR3 is 15 amino acids. With 60 Vbeta and 13 Jbeta primers, the PCR was carried out. Method: immunoSEQ multiplex PCR; TCRdb's copy keeps in-frame clones and lacks some. This table holds 160,000 or so clones, roughly 85% found once. All donors participated as healthy donors of bone marrow. V gene TRBV2 combines with J gene TRBJ2-2, with D possibly TRBD1 on 6 matching bases. This TCR derives from a woman in her forties in good health and CMV-seronegative. The sample taken for sequencing was PBMCs. The DNA for the CDR3 is TGTGCCAGCAGTGAAGGGACAGCTGACACCGGGGAGCTGTTTTTT. Protein: CASSEGTADTGELFF.